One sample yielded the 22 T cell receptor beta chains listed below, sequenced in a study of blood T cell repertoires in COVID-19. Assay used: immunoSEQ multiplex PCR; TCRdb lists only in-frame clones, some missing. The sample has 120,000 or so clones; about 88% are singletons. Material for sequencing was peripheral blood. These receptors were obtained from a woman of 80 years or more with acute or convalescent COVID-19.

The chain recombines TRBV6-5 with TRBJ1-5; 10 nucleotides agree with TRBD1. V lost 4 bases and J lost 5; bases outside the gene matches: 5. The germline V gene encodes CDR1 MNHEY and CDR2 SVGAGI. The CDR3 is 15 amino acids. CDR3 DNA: TGTGCCAGCAGTTCTAGACAGGGGGCCGATCAGCCCCAGCATTTT. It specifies CASSSRQGADQPQHF.

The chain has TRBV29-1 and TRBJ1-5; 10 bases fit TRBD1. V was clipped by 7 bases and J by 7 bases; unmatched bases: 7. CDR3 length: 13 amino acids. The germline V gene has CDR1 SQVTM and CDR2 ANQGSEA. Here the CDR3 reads CSAGDRGGQPQHF. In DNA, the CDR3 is TGCAGCGCTGGGGACAGGGGAGGACAGCCCCAGCATTTT.

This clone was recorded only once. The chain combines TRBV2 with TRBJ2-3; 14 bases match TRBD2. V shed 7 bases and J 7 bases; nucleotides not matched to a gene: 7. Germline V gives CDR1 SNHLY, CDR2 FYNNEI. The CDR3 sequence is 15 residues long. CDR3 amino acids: CASTPGTSGGHTQYF. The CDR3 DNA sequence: TGTGCCAGCACTCCCGGGACTAGCGGGGGTCATACGCAGTATTTT.

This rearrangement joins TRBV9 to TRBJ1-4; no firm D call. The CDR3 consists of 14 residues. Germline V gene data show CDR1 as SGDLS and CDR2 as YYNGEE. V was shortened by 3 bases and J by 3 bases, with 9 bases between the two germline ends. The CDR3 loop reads CASSARSSNEKLFF. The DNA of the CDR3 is TGTGCCAGCAGCGCCCGTAGTTCTAATGAAAAACTGTTTTTT. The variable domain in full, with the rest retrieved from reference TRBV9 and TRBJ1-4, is DSGVTQTPKHLITATGQRVTLRCSPRSGDLSVYWYQQSLDQGLQFLIQYYNGEERAKGNILERFSAQQFPDLHSELNLSSLELGDSALYFCASSARSSNEKLFFGSGTQLSVL.

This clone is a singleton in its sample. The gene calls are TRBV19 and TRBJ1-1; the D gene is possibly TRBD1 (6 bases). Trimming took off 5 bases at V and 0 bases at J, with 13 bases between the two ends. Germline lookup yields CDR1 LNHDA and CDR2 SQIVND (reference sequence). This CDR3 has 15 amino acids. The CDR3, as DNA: TGTGCCAGTAGTTTCACGACAGGTATGAACACTGAAGCTTTCTTT. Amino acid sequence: CASSFTTGMNTEAFF.

CDR3 sequence reads: CASSAPLGSNYGYTF. The CDR3 DNA is TGCGCCAGCAGTGCTCCCCTGGGGAGCAACTATGGCTACACCTTC. The chain is built from TRBV10-1 and TRBJ1-2, with D unclear. The CDR3 has 15 residues. Germline lookup yields CDR1 WNHNN and CDR2 SYGVQD (reference sequence). V gave up 4 bases and J gave up 2 bases, with 14 bases separating them.

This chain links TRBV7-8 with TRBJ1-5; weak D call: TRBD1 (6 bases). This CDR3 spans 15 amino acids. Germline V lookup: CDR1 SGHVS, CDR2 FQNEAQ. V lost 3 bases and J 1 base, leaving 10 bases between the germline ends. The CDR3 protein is CASSLAGGSNQPQHF. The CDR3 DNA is TGTGCCAGCAGCTTGGCGGGGGGCAGCAATCAGCCCCAGCATTTT.

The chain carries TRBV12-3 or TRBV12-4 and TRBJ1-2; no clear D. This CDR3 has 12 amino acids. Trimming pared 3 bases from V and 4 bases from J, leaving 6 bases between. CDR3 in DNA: TGTGCCAGCAGTTTGGGCAGCTATGGCTACACCTTC. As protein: CASSLGSYGYTF.

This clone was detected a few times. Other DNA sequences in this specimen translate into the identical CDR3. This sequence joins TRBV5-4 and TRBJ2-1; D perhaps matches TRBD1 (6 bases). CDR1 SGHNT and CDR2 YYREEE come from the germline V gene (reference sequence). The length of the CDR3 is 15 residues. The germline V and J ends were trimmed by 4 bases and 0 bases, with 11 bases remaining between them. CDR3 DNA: TGTGCCAGCAGCCCAGGACAGAGCTCCTACAATGAGCAGTTCTTC. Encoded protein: CASSPGQSSYNEQFF.

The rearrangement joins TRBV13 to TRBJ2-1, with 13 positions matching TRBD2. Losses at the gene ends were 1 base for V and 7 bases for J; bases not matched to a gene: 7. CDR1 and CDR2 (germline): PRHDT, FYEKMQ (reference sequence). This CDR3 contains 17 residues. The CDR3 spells CASSLVVGTSGKNEQFF. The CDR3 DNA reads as TGTGCCAGCAGCTTAGTCGTCGGGACTAGCGGGAAGAATGAGCAGTTCTTC. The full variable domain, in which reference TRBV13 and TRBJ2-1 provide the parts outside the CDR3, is AAGVIQSPRHLIKEKRETATLKCYPIPRHDTVYWYQQGPGQDPQFLISFYEKMQSDKGSIPDRFSAQQFSDYHSELNMSSLELGDSALYFCASSLVVGTSGKNEQFFGPGTRLTVL.

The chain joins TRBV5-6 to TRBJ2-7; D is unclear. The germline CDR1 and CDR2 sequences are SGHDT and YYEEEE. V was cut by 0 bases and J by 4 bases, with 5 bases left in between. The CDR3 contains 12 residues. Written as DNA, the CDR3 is TGTGCCAGCAGCTTGGCAGTATACGAGCAGTACTTC. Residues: CASSLAVYEQYF.

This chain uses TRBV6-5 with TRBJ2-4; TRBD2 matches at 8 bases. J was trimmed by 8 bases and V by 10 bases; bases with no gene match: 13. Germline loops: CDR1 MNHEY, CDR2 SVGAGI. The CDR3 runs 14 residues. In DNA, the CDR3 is TGTGCCACCTTGGTGGGACTAGGAAGGGACATTCAGTACTTC. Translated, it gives CATLVGLGRDIQYF.

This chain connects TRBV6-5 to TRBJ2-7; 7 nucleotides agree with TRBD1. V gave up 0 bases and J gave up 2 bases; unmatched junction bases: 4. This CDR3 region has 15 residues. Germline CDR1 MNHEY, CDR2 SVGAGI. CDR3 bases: TGTGCCAGCAGTTACTCAAGTGGACAGGCCTACGAGCAGTACTTC. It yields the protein CASSYSSGQAYEQYF.

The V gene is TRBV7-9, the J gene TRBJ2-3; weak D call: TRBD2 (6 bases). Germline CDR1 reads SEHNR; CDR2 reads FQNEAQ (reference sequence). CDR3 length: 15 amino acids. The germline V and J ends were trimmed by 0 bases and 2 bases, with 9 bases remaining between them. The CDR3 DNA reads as TGTGCCAGCAGCTTAGCGGGGGGTTTCACAGATACGCAGTATTTT. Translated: CASSLAGGFTDTQYF.

DNA for the CDR3: TGTGCCAGCAGCCTGGGACAGGGATTTTATCAGCCCCAGCATTTT. Translating gives CASSLGQGFYQPQHF. The rearrangement joins TRBV7-8 to TRBJ1-5, with 9 bases that match TRBD1. Trimming took 5 bases from V and 5 from J; bases not matched to a gene: 7. The CDR3 runs 15 residues. CDR1 SGHVS and CDR2 FQNEAQ come from the germline V gene.

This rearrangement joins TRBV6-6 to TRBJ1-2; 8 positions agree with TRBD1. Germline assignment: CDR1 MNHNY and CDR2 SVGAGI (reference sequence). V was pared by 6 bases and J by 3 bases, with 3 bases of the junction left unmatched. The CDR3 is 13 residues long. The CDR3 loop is CASRPGQDYGYTF. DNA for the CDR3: TGTGCCAGCAGGCCGGGACAGGACTATGGCTACACCTTC.

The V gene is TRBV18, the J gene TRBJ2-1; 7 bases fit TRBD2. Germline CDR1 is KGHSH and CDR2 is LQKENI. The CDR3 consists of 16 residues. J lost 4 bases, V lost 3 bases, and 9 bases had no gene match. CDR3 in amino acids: CASSPASGDTYNEQFF. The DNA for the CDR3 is TGTGCCAGCTCACCCGCCAGCGGGGATACTTACAATGAGCAGTTCTTC.

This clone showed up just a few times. The CDR3 loop is CASSLETGVPGANVLTF. CDR3 bases: TGTGCCAGCAGCTTGGAGACAGGGGTACCTGGGGCCAACGTCCTGACTTTC. This sequence joins TRBV5-6 and TRBJ2-6; 8 bases fit TRBD1. Per the germline V gene, CDR1 is SGHDT and CDR2 is YYEEEE. This CDR3 has 17 amino acids. Germline trimming cut 0 bases from V and 2 bases from J; bases unmatched to any gene: 4.

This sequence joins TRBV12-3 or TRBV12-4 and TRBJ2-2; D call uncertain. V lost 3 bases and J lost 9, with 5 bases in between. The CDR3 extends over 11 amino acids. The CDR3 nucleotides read TGTGCCAGCAGTTTGAGTAGGGAGCTGTTTTTT. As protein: CASSLSRELFF.

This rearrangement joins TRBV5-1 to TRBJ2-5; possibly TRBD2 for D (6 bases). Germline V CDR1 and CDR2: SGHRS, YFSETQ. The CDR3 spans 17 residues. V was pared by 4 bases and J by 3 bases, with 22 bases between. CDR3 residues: CASSQVRGLGTEETQYF. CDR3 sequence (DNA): TGCGCCAGCAGCCAAGTCCGGGGACTTGGAACTGAAGAGACCCAGTACTTC.

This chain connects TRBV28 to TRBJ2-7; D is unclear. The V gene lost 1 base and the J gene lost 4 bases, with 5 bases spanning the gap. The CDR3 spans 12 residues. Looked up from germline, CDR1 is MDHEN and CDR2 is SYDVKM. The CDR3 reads CASSLSRYEQYF. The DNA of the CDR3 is TGTGCCAGCAGTTTATCTAGGTACGAGCAGTACTTC.

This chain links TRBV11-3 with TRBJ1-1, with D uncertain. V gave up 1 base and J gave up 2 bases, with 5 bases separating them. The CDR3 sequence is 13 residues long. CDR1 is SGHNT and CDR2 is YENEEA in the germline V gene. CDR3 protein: CASSLATNTEAFF. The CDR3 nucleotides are TGTGCCAGCAGCTTAGCCACAAACACTGAAGCTTTCTTT.